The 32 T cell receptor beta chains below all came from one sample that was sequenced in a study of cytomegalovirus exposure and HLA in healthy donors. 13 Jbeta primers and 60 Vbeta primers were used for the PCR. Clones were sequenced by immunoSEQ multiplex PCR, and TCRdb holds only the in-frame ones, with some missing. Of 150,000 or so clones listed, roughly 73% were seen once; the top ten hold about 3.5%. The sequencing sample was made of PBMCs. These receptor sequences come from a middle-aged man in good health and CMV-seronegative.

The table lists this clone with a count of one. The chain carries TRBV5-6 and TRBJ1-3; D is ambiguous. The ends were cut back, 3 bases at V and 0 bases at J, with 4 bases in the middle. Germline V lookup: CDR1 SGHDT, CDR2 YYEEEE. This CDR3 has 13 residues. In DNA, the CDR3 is TGTGCCAGCAGCTCGGTCTCTGGAAACACCATATATTTT. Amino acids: CASSSVSGNTIYF.

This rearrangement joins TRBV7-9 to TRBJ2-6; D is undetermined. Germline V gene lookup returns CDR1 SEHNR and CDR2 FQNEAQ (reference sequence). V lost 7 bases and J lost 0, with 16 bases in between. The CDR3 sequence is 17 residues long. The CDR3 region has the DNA TGTGCCAGCATCGACCGGTTTGAGGCCTCTGGGGCCAACGTCCTGACTTTC. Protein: CASIDRFEASGANVLTF.

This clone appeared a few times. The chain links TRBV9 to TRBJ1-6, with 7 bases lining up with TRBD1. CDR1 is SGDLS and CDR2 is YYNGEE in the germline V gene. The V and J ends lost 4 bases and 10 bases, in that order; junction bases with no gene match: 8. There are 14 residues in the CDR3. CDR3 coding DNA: TGTGCCAGCAGCCCCCGACAGGGAAGATCACCCCTCCACTTT. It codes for CASSPRQGRSPLHF. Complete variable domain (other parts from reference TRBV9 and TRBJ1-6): DSGVTQTPKHLITATGQRVTLRCSPRSGDLSVYWYQQSLDQGLQFLIQYYNGEERAKGNILERFSAQQFPDLHSELNLSSLELGDSALYFCASSPRQGRSPLHFGNGTRLTVT.

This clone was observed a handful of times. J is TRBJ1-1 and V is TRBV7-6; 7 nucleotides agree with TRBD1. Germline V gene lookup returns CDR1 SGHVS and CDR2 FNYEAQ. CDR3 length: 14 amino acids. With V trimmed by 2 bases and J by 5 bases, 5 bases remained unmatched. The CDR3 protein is CASSLYRGATEAFF. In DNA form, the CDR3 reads TGTGCCAGCAGCTTATACAGGGGAGCAACTGAAGCTTTCTTT.

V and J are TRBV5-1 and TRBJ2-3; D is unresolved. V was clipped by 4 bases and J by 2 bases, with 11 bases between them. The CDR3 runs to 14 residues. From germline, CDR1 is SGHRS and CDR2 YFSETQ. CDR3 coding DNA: TGCGCCAGCAGCCCCCTCAGCGCCACAGATACGCAGTATTTT. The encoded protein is CASSPLSATDTQYF.

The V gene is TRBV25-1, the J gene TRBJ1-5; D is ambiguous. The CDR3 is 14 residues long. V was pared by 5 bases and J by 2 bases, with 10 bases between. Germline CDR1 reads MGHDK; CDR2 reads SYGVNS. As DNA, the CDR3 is TGTGCCAGCAGTACCTCCGGGGGCAATCAGCCCCAGCATTTT. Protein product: CASSTSGGNQPQHF.

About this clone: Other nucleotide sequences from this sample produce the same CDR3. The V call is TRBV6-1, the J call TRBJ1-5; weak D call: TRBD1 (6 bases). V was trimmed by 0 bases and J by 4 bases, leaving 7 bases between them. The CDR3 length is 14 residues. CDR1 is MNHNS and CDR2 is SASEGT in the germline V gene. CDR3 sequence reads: CASSEARGNQPQHF. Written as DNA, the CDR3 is TGTGCCAGCAGTGAAGCTAGGGGGAATCAGCCCCAGCATTTT.

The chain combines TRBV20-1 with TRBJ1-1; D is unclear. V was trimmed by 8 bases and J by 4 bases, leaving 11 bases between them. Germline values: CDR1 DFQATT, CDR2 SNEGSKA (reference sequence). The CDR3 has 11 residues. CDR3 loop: CSTSLVTEAFF. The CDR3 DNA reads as TGCAGTACCTCACTGGTCACTGAAGCTTTCTTT.

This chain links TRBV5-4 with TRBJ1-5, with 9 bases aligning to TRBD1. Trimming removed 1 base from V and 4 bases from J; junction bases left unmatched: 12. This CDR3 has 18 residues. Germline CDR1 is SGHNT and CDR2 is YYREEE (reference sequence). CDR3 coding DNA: TGTGCCAGCAGCTTGTTTTTGCATGGGACAGGGAAAAATCAGCCCCAGCATTTT. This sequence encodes CASSLFLHGTGKNQPQHF.

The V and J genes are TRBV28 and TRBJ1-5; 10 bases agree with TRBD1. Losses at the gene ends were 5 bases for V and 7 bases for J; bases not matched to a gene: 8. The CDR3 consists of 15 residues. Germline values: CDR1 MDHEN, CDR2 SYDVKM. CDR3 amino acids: CASSPGTGVNQPQHF. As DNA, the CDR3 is TGTGCCAGCAGTCCCGGGACAGGGGTAAACCAGCCCCAGCATTTT. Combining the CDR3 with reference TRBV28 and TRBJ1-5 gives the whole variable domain DVKVTQSSRYLVKRTGEKVFLECVQDMDHENMFWYRQDPGLGLRLIYFSYDVKMKEKGDIPEGYSVSREKKERFSLILESASTNQTSMYLCASSPGTGVNQPQHFGDGTRLSIL.

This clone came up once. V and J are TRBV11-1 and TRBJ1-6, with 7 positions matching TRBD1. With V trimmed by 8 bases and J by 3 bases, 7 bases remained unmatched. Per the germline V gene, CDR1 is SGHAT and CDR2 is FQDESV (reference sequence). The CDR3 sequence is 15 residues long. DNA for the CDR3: TGTGCCAGCTCCTTTCGACAGGGCTATAATTCACCCCTCCACTTT. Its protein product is CASSFRQGYNSPLHF.

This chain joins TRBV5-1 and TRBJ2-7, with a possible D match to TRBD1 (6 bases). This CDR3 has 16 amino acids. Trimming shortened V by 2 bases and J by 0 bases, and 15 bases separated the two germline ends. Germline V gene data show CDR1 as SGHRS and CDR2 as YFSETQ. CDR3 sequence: CASSFSGQLYSYEQYF. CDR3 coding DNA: TGCGCCAGCAGCTTTTCTGGACAGCTATACTCCTACGAGCAGTACTTC.

CDR3 region: CASSLFGTGNNSPLHF. The CDR3 DNA is TGTGCCAGCAGTTTATTCGGGACAGGGAATAATTCACCCCTCCACTTT. This chain connects TRBV27 to TRBJ1-6, with 9 nucleotides matching TRBD1. Looked up from germline, CDR1 is MNHEY and CDR2 is SMNVEV (reference sequence). V lost 1 base and J lost 5; bases outside the gene matches: 3. This CDR3 region has 16 residues.

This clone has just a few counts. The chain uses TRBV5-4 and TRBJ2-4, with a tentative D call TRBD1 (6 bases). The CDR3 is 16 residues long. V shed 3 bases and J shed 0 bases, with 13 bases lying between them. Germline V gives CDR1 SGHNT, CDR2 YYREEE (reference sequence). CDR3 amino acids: CASSSGQLLAKNIQYF. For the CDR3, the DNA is TGTGCCAGCAGCTCCGGACAGCTCTTAGCCAAAAACATTCAGTACTTC. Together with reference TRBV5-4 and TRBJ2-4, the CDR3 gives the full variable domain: ETGVTQSPTHLIKTRGQQVTLRCSSQSGHNTVSWYQQALGQGPQFIFQYYREEENGRGNFPPRFSGLQFPNYSSELNVNALELDDSALYLCASSSGQLLAKNIQYFGAGTRLSVL.

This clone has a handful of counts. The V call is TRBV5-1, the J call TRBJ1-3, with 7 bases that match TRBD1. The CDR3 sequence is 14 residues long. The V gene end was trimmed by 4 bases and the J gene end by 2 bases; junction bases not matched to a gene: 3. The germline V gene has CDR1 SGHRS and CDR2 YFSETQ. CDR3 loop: CASSATGPGNTIYF. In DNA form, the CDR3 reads TGCGCCAGCAGCGCGACAGGGCCTGGAAACACCATATATTTT. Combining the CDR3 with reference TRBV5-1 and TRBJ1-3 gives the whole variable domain KAGVTQTPRYLIKTRGQQVTLSCSPISGHRSVSWYQQTPGQGLQFLFEYFSETQRNKGNFPGRFSGRQFSNSRSEMNVSTLELGDSALYLCASSATGPGNTIYFGEGSWLTVV.

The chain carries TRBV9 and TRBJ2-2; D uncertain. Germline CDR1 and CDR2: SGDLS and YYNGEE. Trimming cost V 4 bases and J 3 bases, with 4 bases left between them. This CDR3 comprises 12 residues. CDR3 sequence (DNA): TGTGCCAGCAGCCCATACACCGGGGAGCTGTTTTTT. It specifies CASSPYTGELFF.

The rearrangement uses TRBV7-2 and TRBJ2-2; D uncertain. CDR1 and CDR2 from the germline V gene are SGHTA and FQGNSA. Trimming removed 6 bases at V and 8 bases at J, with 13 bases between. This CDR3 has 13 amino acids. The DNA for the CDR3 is TGTGCCAGCAGGGGCAGCTCAAGGGGGGAGCTGTTTTTT. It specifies CASRGSSRGELFF.

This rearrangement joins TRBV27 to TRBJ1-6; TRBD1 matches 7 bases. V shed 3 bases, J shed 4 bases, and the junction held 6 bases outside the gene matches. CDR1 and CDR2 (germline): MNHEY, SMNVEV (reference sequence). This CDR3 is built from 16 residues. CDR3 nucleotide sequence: TGTGCCAGCAGTTTCGGGCAGGGACAGTATAATTCACCCCTCCACTTT. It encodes CASSFGQGQYNSPLHF.

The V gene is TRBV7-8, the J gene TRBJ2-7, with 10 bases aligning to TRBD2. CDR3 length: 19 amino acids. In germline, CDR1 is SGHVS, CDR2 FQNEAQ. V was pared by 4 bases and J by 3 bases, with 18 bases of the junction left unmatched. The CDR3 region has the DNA TGTGCCAGCAGCTCGAGCGGGGGGGGAGCGGGGGCCAGCTTCTACGAGCAGTACTTC. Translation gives CASSSSGGGAGASFYEQYF.

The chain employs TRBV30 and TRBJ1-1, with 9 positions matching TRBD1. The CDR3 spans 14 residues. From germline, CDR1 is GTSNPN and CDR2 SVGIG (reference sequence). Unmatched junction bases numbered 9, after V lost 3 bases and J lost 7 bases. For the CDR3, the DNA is TGTGCCTGGAGAACTGGGACAGGGCTTTGTGAAGCTTTCTTT. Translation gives CAWRTGTGLCEAFF.

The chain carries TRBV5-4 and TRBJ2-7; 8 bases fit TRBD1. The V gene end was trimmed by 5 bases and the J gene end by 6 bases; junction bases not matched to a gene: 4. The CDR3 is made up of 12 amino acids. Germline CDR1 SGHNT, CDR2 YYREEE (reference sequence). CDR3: CASSTRGLEQYF. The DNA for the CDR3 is TGTGCCAGCAGTACCAGGGGGCTCGAGCAGTACTTC.

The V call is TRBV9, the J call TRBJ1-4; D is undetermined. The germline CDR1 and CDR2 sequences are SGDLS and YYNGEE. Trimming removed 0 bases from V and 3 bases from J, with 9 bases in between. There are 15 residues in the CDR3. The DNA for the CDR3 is TGTGCCAGCAGCGTAGCCGGGGTTCCTAATGAAAAACTGTTTTTT. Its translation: CASSVAGVPNEKLFF.

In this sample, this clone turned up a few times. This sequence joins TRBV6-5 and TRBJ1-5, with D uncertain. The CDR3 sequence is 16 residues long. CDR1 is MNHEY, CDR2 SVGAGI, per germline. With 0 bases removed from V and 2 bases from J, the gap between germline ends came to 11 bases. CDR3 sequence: CASSYSKGAGNQPQHF. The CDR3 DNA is TGTGCCAGCAGTTACTCGAAGGGAGCGGGCAATCAGCCCCAGCATTTT.

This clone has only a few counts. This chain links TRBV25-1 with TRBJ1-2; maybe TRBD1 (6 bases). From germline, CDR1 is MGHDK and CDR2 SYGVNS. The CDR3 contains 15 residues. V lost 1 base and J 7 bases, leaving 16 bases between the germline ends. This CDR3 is CASSEFQIRGCGYTF. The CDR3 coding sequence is TGTGCCAGCAGTGAATTTCAAATCAGGGGCTGTGGCTACACCTTC.

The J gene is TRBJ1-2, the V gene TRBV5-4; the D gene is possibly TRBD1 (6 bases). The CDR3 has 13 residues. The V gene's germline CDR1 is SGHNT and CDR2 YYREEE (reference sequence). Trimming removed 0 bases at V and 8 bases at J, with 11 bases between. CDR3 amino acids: CASSLAGARGYTF. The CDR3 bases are TGTGCCAGCAGCTTGGCAGGGGCGAGGGGCTACACCTTC.

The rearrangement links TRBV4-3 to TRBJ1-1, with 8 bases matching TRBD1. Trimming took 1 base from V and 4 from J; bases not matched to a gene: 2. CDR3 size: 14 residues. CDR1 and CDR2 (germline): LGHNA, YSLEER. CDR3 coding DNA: TGCGCCAGCAGCCAAGGACAGGGGATCACTGAAGCTTTCTTT. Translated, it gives CASSQGQGITEAFF.

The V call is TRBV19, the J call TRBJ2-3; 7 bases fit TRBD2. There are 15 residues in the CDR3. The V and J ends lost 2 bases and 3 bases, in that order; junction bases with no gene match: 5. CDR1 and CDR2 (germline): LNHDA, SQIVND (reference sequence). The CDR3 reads CASSINGLGTDTQYF. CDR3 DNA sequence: TGTGCCAGTAGTATAAACGGACTAGGAACAGATACGCAGTATTTT.

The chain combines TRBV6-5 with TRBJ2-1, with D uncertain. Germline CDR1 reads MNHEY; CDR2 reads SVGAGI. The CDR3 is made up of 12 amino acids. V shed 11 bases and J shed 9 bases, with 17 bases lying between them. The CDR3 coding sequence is TGTGCCGTAACTGACCCCCTAGGTGAGCAGTTCTTC. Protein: CAVTDPLGEQFF.

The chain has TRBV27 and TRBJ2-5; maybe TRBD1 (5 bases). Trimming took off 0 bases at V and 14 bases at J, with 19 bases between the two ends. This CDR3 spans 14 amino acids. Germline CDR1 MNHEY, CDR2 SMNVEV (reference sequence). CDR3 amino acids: CASSLSGALRERYF. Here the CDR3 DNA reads TGTGCCAGCAGTTTATCAGGGGCCTTACGCGAGCGTTACTTC.

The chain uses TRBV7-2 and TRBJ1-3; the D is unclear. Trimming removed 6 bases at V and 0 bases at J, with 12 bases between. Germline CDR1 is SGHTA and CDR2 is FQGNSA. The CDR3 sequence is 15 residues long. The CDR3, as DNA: TGTGCCAGCAGGTCGCGCAAGAGCTCTGGAAACACCATATATTTT. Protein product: CASRSRKSSGNTIYF.

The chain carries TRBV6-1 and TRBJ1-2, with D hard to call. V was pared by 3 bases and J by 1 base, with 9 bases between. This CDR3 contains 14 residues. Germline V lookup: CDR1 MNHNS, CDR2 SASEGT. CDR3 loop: CASSDWQDNYGYTF. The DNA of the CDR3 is TGTGCCAGCAGTGATTGGCAGGATAACTATGGCTACACCTTC.

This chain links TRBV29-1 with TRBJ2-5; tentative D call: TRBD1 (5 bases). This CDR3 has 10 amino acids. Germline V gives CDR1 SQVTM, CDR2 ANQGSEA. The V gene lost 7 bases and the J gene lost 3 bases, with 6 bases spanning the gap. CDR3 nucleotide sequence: TGCAGCGCCAGGGAAGAGACCCAGTACTTC. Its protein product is CSAREETQYF.